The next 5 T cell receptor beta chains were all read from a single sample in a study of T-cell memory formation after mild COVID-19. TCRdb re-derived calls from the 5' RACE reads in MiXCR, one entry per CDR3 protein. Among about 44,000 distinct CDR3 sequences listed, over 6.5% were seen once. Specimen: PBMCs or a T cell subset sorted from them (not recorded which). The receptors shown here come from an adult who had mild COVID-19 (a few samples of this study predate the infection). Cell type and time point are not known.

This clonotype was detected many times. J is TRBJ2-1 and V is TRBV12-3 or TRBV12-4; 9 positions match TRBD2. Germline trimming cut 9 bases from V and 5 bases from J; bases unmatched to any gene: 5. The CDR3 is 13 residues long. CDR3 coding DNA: TGTGCCAGTCTTAGCGGGAGTAACAATGAGCAGTTCTTC. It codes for CASLSGSNNEQFF.

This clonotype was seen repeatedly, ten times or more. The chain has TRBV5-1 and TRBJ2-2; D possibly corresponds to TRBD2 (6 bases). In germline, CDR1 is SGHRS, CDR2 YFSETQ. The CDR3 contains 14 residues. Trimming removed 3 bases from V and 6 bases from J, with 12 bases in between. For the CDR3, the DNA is TGCGCCAGCAGCTCGGACGGGGGACCCGGGGAGCTGTTTTTT. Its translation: CASSSDGGPGELFF.

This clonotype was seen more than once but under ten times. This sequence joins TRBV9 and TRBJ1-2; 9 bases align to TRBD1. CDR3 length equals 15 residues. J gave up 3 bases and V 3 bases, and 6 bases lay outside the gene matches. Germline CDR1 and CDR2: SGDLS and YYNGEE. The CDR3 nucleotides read TGTGCCAGCAGCGCGGAAGGACAGGGGTACTATGGCTACACCTTC. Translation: CASSAEGQGYYGYTF. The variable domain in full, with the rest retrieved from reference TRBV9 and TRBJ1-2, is DSGVTQTPKHLITATGQRVTLRCSPRSGDLSVYWYQQSLDQGLQFLIQYYNGEERAKGNILERFSAQQFPDLHSELNLSSLELGDSALYFCASSAEGQGYYGYTFGSGTRLTVV.

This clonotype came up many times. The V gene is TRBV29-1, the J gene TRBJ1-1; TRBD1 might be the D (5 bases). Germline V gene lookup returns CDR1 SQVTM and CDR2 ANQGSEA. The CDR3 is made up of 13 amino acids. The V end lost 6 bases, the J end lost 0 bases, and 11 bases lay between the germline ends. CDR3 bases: TGCAGCGTGGGGGGACGGCTGAACACTGAAGCTTTCTTT. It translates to CSVGGRLNTEAFF.

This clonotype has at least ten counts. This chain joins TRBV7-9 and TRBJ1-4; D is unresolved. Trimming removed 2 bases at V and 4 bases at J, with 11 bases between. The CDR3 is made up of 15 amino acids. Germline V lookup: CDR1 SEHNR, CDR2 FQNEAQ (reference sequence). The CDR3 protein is CASSLRGVYNEKLFF. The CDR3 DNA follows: TGTGCCAGCAGCTTACGCGGGGTTTATAATGAAAAACTGTTTTTT.